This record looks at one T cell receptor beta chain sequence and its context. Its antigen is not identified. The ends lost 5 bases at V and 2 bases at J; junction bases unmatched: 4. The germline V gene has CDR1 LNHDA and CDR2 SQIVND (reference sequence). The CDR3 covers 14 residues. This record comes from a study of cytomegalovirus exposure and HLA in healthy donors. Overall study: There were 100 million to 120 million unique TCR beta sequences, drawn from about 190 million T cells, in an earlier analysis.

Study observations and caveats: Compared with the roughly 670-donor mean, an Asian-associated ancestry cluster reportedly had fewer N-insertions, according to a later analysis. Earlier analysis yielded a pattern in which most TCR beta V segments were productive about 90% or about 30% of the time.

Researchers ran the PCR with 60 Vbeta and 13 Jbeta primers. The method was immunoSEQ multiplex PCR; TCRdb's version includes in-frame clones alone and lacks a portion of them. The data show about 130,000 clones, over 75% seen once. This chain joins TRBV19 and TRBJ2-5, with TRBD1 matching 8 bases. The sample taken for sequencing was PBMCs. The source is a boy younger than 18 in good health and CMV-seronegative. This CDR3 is CASSLWTGQETQYF. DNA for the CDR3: TGTGCCAGTAGTTTATGGACAGGGCAAGAGACCCAGTACTTC. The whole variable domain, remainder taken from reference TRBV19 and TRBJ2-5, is DGGITQSPKYLFRKEGQNVTLSCEQNLNHDAMYWYRQDPGQGLRLIYYSQIVNDFQKGDIAEGYSVSREKKESFPLTVTSAQKNPTAFYLCASSLWTGQETQYFGPGTRLLVL.